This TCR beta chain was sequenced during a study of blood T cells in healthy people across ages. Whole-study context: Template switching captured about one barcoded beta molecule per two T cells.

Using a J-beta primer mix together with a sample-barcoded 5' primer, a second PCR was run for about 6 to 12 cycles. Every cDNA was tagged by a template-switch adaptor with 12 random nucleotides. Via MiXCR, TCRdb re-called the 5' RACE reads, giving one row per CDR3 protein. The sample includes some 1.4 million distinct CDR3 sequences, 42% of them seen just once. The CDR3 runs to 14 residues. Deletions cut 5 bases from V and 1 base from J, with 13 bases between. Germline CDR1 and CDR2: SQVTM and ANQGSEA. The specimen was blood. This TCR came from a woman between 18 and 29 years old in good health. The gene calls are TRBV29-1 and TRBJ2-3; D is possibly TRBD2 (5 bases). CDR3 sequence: CSVKDHGGTDTQYF. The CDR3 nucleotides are TGCAGCGTTAAGGATCACGGGGGCACAGATACGCAGTATTTT.